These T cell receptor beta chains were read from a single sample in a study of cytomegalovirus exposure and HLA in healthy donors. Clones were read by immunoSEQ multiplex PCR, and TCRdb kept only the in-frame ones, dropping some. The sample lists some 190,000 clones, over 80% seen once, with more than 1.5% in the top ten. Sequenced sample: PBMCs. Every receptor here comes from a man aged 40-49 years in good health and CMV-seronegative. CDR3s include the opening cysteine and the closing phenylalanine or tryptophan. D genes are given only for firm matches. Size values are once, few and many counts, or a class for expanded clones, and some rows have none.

CDR3 DNA: TGTGCCAGCAGCGTAGATCGAGGCTTGCAGTACTTC
CDR3 protein: CASSVDRGLQYF
J gene: TRBJ2-7
D gene: -
clone size: -
V gene: TRBV9

CDR3 DNA: TGTGCCAGCAACCCGGGACAGGCGAACACTGAAGCTTTCTTT
CDR3 protein: CASNPGQANTEAFF
J gene: TRBJ1-1
D gene: TRBD1
clone size: -
V gene: TRBV11-3

CDR3 DNA: TGTGCCAGCTCACCGACAGGACTAGCCAACTTGTTGGGGCAGTACTTC
CDR3 protein: CASSPTGLANLLGQYF
J gene: TRBJ2-7
D gene: TRBD2
clone size: -
V gene: TRBV18

CDR3 DNA: TGTGCCAGCAGCCAAATGGGGAGGAAGTACTGGTACGAGCAGTACTTC
CDR3 protein: CASSQMGRKYWYEQYF
J gene: TRBJ2-7
D gene: -
clone size: -
V gene: TRBV14

CDR3 DNA: TGTGCCAGCAGTTACTCGGCGGGGGGGCGGTACGAGCAGTACTTC
CDR3 protein: CASSYSAGGRYEQYF
J gene: TRBJ2-7
D gene: TRBD2
clone size: -
V gene: TRBV6-5

CDR3 DNA: TGTGCCAGCAGCTTCGGGACTAGCGGGAGGAGGGCCAAAAACATTCAGTACTTC
CDR3 protein: CASSFGTSGRRAKNIQYF
J gene: TRBJ2-4
D gene: TRBD2
clone size: once
V gene: TRBV7-8

CDR3 DNA: TGTGCCAGCTCGGCGGGGGCCTTAGAGACCCAGTACTTC
CDR3 protein: CASSAGALETQYF
J gene: TRBJ2-5
D gene: -
clone size: few
V gene: TRBV7-2

CDR3 DNA: TGTGCCTGGAGTATACAAGCGGGAGCTTGGGAGACCCAGTACTTC
CDR3 protein: CAWSIQAGAWETQYF
J gene: TRBJ2-5
D gene: TRBD2
clone size: -
V gene: TRBV30

CDR3 DNA: TGTGCCAGCAGTTCTTCCGGGACAGGGCATCAGGGCTACACCTTC
CDR3 protein: CASSSSGTGHQGYTF
J gene: TRBJ1-2
D gene: TRBD1
clone size: few
V gene: TRBV6-5

CDR3 DNA: TGTGCCAGCAGCAGGGGGTATTTGGGAAAGAGAAATGAAAAACTGTTTTTT
CDR3 protein: CASSRGYLGKRNEKLFF
J gene: TRBJ1-4
D gene: -
clone size: -
V gene: TRBV5-6

CDR3 DNA: TGTGCCAGCAGCGGGACTGGGGATACGCAGTATTTT
CDR3 protein: CASSGTGDTQYF
J gene: TRBJ2-3
D gene: -
clone size: -
V gene: TRBV5-4

CDR3 DNA: TGTGCTAGTGGTTTGTACAGGGGGAAGGGTTTGTCCACTGAAGCTTTCTTT
CDR3 protein: CASGLYRGKGLSTEAFF
J gene: TRBJ1-1
D gene: TRBD1
clone size: -
V gene: TRBV12-5

CDR3 DNA: TGTGCCAGCAGCCTCAGTCGGAACACTGAAGCTTTCTTT
CDR3 protein: CASSLSRNTEAFF
J gene: TRBJ1-1
D gene: -
clone size: -
V gene: TRBV9

CDR3 DNA: TGCGCCAGCAGGGAGACAGCGGGGCAATACGAGCAGTACTTC
CDR3 protein: CASRETAGQYEQYF
J gene: TRBJ2-7
D gene: TRBD2
clone size: -
V gene: TRBV10-2

CDR3 DNA: TGTGCCAGCAGCGTAGGACTAGCGGGAGGGCAGGAGAGCGAGCAGTACTTC
CDR3 protein: CASSVGLAGGQESEQYF
J gene: TRBJ2-7
D gene: TRBD2
clone size: -
V gene: TRBV9

CDR3 DNA: TGTGCCAGCAGCGGGGGGGAGGGAGCGGCGTTCTCCTACGAGCAGTACTTC
CDR3 protein: CASSGGEGAAFSYEQYF
J gene: TRBJ2-7
D gene: TRBD2
clone size: -
V gene: TRBV9

CDR3 DNA: TGTGCCAGCAGCCCCGGGACTTACCCCTACGAGCAGTACTTC
CDR3 protein: CASSPGTYPYEQYF
J gene: TRBJ2-7
D gene: -
clone size: -
V gene: TRBV7-8

CDR3 DNA: TGCGCCAGCAGCCGCCTACAGGGCAATCAGCCCCAGCATTTT
CDR3 protein: CASSRLQGNQPQHF
J gene: TRBJ1-5
D gene: -
clone size: -
V gene: TRBV4-3

CDR3 DNA: TGTGCCAGCAGTGCAGGGGGCGCGACTAATGAAAAACTGTTTTTT
CDR3 protein: CASSAGGATNEKLFF
J gene: TRBJ1-4
D gene: TRBD1
clone size: -
V gene: TRBV6-5

CDR3 DNA: TGTGCCAGCAGTTACTCGGGCTCCTCCGAGCAGTACTTC
CDR3 protein: CASSYSGSSEQYF
J gene: TRBJ2-7
D gene: -
clone size: -
V gene: TRBV6-5

CDR3 DNA: TGTGCCAGCAGCGAAGGCGGGGGGCACGCGGTAGATACGCAGTATTTT
CDR3 protein: CASSEGGGHAVDTQYF
J gene: TRBJ2-3
D gene: TRBD2
clone size: -
V gene: TRBV6-1

CDR3 DNA: TGTGCCAGCAGCTTGCTAGGTAATCCCGGGGAGCTGTTTTTT
CDR3 protein: CASSLLGNPGELFF
J gene: TRBJ2-2
D gene: -
clone size: -
V gene: TRBV9

CDR3 DNA: TGTGCCAGTAGTATGGCCGGGACAGGGAACTCCTACGAGCAGTACTTC
CDR3 protein: CASSMAGTGNSYEQYF
J gene: TRBJ2-7
D gene: TRBD1
clone size: -
V gene: TRBV19

CDR3 DNA: TGTGCCAGCTCCAACCTAGCGATCGCTAGCACAGATACGCAGTATTTT
CDR3 protein: CASSNLAIASTDTQYF
J gene: TRBJ2-3
D gene: -
clone size: -
V gene: TRBV5-4

CDR3 DNA: TGCGCCAGCAGCTCTCGAGGTTTAGCGGTTACACGCACAGATACGCAGTATTTT
CDR3 protein: CASSSRGLAVTRTDTQYF
J gene: TRBJ2-3
D gene: -
clone size: few
V gene: TRBV5-1

CDR3 DNA: TGTGCCAGCAGTTTGAGGGGGCACAGGGGGACCTCCGGCGAGACCCAGTACTTC
CDR3 protein: CASSLRGHRGTSGETQYF
J gene: TRBJ2-5
D gene: TRBD1
clone size: once
V gene: TRBV28

CDR3 DNA: TGTGCCAGCAGCACCCAGACAGGAGCCTCTGGAAACACCATATATTTT
CDR3 protein: CASSTQTGASGNTIYF
J gene: TRBJ1-3
D gene: -
clone size: once
V gene: TRBV7-8

CDR3 DNA: TGCGCCAGCAGCTTATTCCGGGGAACTGCTGGGGCCAACGTCCTGACTTTC
CDR3 protein: CASSLFRGTAGANVLTF
J gene: TRBJ2-6
D gene: -
clone size: -
V gene: TRBV5-1

CDR3 DNA: TGTGCCAGCAGCTCGGGACTAGCAGGGACCGACACGCAGTATTTT
CDR3 protein: CASSSGLAGTDTQYF
J gene: TRBJ2-3
D gene: TRBD2
clone size: once
V gene: TRBV5-4

CDR3 DNA: TGTGCCAGCAGTGCCCCGCGGAATCAGCCCCAGCATTTT
CDR3 protein: CASSAPRNQPQHF
J gene: TRBJ1-5
D gene: -
clone size: -
V gene: TRBV6-6

CDR3 DNA: TGTGCCAGCAGTTACCCTAGCGGGGTAGGAACCGGGGAGCTGTTTTTT
CDR3 protein: CASSYPSGVGTGELFF
J gene: TRBJ2-2
D gene: TRBD2
clone size: few
V gene: TRBV6-6

CDR3 DNA: TGTGCCAGCAACTCTCCGGGAAGCAATCAGCCCCAGCATTTT
CDR3 protein: CASNSPGSNQPQHF
J gene: TRBJ1-5
D gene: -
clone size: -
V gene: TRBV2

CDR3 DNA: TGTGCCAGCAGTGCCTACGGAGGGCGTGAGCAGTTCTTC
CDR3 protein: CASSAYGGREQFF
J gene: TRBJ2-1
D gene: -
clone size: -
V gene: TRBV6-1

CDR3 DNA: TGTGCCAGCAGTTTGGGTGGTGGGGGGGCTAACTATGGCTACACCTTC
CDR3 protein: CASSLGGGGANYGYTF
J gene: TRBJ1-2
D gene: -
clone size: -
V gene: TRBV28

CDR3 DNA: TGTGCCAGTAGTATAGCTGGCGGGGGCCAGCCCCAGCATTTT
CDR3 protein: CASSIAGGGQPQHF
J gene: TRBJ1-5
D gene: -
clone size: -
V gene: TRBV19

CDR3 DNA: TGCGCCAGCAGCCAATCTCTACGGGAGCTATATAATTCACCCCTCCACTTT
CDR3 protein: CASSQSLRELYNSPLHF
J gene: TRBJ1-6
D gene: -
clone size: -
V gene: TRBV4-1

CDR3 DNA: TGCGCCAGCAGCCCAAACAGGGGGAGGTACGAGCAGTACTTC
CDR3 protein: CASSPNRGRYEQYF
J gene: TRBJ2-7
D gene: TRBD1
clone size: -
V gene: TRBV4-3

CDR3 DNA: TGTGCCAGCAGAAGACAGGGGTTCGGTGAAAAACTGTTTTTT
CDR3 protein: CASRRQGFGEKLFF
J gene: TRBJ1-4
D gene: TRBD1
clone size: -
V gene: TRBV11-3

CDR3 DNA: TGTGCCAGCAGTTCGCGGCCTGAAGCTTTCTTT
CDR3 protein: CASSSRPEAFF
J gene: TRBJ1-1
D gene: -
clone size: -
V gene: TRBV28

CDR3 DNA: TGTGCCAGCAGCTCCCCCGGCGGGACCCAGTACTTC
CDR3 protein: CASSSPGGTQYF
J gene: TRBJ2-5
D gene: -
clone size: once
V gene: TRBV7-6

CDR3 DNA: TGTGCCGGTTCCGCTAGCGGGAGAATTAATGAGCAGTTCTTC
CDR3 protein: CAGSASGRINEQFF
J gene: TRBJ2-1
D gene: TRBD2
clone size: -
V gene: TRBV2

CDR3 DNA: TGTGCCAGCAGCCCGAACTCGCTAGCGGACTCCTACGAGCAGTACTTC
CDR3 protein: CASSPNSLADSYEQYF
J gene: TRBJ2-7
D gene: TRBD2
clone size: -
V gene: TRBV28

CDR3 DNA: TGTGCCAGCAGTGAGGGGGGGGCAGGGGACCTTTACAATGAGCAGTTCTTC
CDR3 protein: CASSEGGAGDLYNEQFF
J gene: TRBJ2-1
D gene: -
clone size: -
V gene: TRBV6-1

CDR3 DNA: TGTGCCAGCAGTCCAGGGGGAAACACCATATATTTT
CDR3 protein: CASSPGGNTIYF
J gene: TRBJ1-3
D gene: -
clone size: -
V gene: TRBV27

CDR3 DNA: TGTGCCAGTACACGGGGACAGGGAGGAGATACGCAGTATTTT
CDR3 protein: CASTRGQGGDTQYF
J gene: TRBJ2-3
D gene: TRBD1
clone size: -
V gene: TRBV19

CDR3 DNA: TGTGCCAGCAGCTCGAGCTCCTACAATGAGCAGTTCTTC
CDR3 protein: CASSSSSYNEQFF
J gene: TRBJ2-1
D gene: -
clone size: -
V gene: TRBV6-5

CDR3 DNA: TGTGCCAGCAGCCCGACTAGCGGGAGCACAGATACGCAGTATTTT
CDR3 protein: CASSPTSGSTDTQYF
J gene: TRBJ2-3
D gene: TRBD2
clone size: -
V gene: TRBV6-6

CDR3 DNA: TGCGCCAGCAGCTCTGGGACAGTCCCCATCGAGCAGTACTTC
CDR3 protein: CASSSGTVPIEQYF
J gene: TRBJ2-7
D gene: TRBD1
clone size: few
V gene: TRBV5-1

CDR3 DNA: TGCGCCAGCAGCTTGGACATGAACACTGAAGCTTTCTTT
CDR3 protein: CASSLDMNTEAFF
J gene: TRBJ1-1
D gene: -
clone size: -
V gene: TRBV5-1

CDR3 DNA: TGCAGCGTTGAGAGGGAGGGAAGATCTGGAAACACCATATATTTT
CDR3 protein: CSVEREGRSGNTIYF
J gene: TRBJ1-3
D gene: -
clone size: once
V gene: TRBV29-1

CDR3 DNA: TGTGCCAGCGGGGTAGGGAGCTCCTACGAGCAGTACTTC
CDR3 protein: CASGVGSSYEQYF
J gene: TRBJ2-7
D gene: -
clone size: -
V gene: TRBV28

CDR3 DNA: TGTGCCAGCAGCGCCCTCCCCCCGGGGGTCCCTGGGGCCAACGTCCTGACTTTC
CDR3 protein: CASSALPPGVPGANVLTF
J gene: TRBJ2-6
D gene: -
clone size: once
V gene: TRBV9

CDR3 DNA: TGCGCCAGCACCTTCATGGGCGGGTCCGGGGAGCTGTTTTTT
CDR3 protein: CASTFMGGSGELFF
J gene: TRBJ2-2
D gene: -
clone size: -
V gene: TRBV5-1

CDR3 DNA: TGTGCCTGGAGAGGGGACAGCTATGGCTACACCTTC
CDR3 protein: CAWRGDSYGYTF
J gene: TRBJ1-2
D gene: TRBD1
clone size: -
V gene: TRBV30

CDR3 DNA: TGCGCCAGCAGCTTGGAAGGGGGCATGTATGAAAAACTGTTTTTT
CDR3 protein: CASSLEGGMYEKLFF
J gene: TRBJ1-4
D gene: TRBD1
clone size: -
V gene: TRBV5-1

CDR3 DNA: TGTGCCAGCAGTTCAGGGGGCAGTCGGAAAGATACGCAGTATTTT
CDR3 protein: CASSSGGSRKDTQYF
J gene: TRBJ2-3
D gene: TRBD1
clone size: -
V gene: TRBV28

CDR3 DNA: TGTGCCAGCAGCCAGGGGCGATACTATGGCTACACCTTC
CDR3 protein: CASSQGRYYGYTF
J gene: TRBJ1-2
D gene: -
clone size: -
V gene: TRBV7-2

CDR3 DNA: TGTGCCAGCAGCTTAACTAGCGGGGCAGGGGAGCTGTTTTTT
CDR3 protein: CASSLTSGAGELFF
J gene: TRBJ2-2
D gene: TRBD2
clone size: -
V gene: TRBV7-3